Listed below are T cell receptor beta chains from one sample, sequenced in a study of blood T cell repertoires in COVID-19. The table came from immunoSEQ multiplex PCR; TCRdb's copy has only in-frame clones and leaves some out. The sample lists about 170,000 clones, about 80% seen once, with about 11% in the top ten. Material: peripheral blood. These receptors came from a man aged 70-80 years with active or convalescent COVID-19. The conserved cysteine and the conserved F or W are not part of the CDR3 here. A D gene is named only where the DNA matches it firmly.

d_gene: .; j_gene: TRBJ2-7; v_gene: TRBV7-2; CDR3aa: ASSLVPGAYEQY
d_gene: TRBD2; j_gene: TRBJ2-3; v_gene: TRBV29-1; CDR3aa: SVTVGGPTDTQY
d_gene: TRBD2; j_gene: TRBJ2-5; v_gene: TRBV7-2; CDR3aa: ASSPGAAYGGGETQY
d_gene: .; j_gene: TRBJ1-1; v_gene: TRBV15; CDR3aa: ATSRVRGTEAF
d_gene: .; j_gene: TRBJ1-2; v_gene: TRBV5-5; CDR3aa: ASSFDRTGYT
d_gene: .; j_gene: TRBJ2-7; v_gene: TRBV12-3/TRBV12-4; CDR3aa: ASSFDIYEQY
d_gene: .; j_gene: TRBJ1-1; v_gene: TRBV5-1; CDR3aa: ASSLAGGDTEAF
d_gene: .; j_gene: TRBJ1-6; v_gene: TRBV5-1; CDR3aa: ASSWGVGSRDNSPLH
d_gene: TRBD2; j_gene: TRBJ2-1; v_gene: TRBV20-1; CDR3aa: SASSSLAGYNEQF
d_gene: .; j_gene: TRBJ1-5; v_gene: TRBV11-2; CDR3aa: ASSFPGNQPQH
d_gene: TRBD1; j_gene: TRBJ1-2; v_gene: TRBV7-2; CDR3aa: ASSLAMEDRGYGYT
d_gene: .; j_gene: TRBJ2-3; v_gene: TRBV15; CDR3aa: ATSRAPGHVKERRTQY
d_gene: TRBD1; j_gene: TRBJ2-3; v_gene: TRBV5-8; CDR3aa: ASRRQGAGDTQY
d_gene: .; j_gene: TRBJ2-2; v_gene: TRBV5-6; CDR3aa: ASSLQVALNTGELF
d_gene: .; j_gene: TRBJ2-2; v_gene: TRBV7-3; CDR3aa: ASSLTKTMNTGELF
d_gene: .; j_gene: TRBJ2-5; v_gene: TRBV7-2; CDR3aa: ASSLAQVLQETQY
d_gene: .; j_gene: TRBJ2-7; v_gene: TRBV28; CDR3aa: ASSLNGVRAREQY
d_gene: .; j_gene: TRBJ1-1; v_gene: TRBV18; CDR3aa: ASSPNRGSTEAF
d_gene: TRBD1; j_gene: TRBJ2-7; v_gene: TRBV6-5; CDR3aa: ASSSIRGQGADEQY